The sequence of this T cell receptor beta chain was determined in a study of blood T cell repertoires in COVID-19. Across the whole study: Researchers got acute and convalescent COVID-19 samples from the United States, Italy and Spain. In each case, the material was cDNA or gDNA derived from T cells, B-cell-depleted T cells, or PBMCs.

The authors' processing: Reference gene primer amplification gave estimated nucleated cell counts. Here immunoSEQ multiplex PCR was the method, and the copy in TCRdb shows in-frame clones only, minus some. V and J calls and clone size are as listed in that table; D and trimming were resolved from the DNA. The sample consists of some 180,000 clones, approximately 80% of them appearing once. V lost 0 bases and J lost 5, with 11 bases in between. From germline, CDR1 is LGHDT and CDR2 YNNKEL (reference sequence). This CDR3 contains 15 residues. V gene TRBV3-1 (or the pseudogene TRBV3-2) combines with J gene TRBJ1-5; no firm D call. This receptor was obtained from a human donor in a cohort sampled during active COVID-19. The sequencing input was peripheral blood. In DNA form, the CDR3 reads TGTGCCAGCAGCCAAGATTCGACACAATATCAGCCCCAGCATTTT. Its protein product is CASSQDSTQYQPQHF.